This T cell receptor beta chain was captured in a study of blood T cells in healthy people across ages. The use of a sample-barcoded 5' primer and a J-beta primer mix characterized a second PCR of roughly 6 to 11 cycles. TCRdb called the 5' RACE reads again in MiXCR, with one record for every CDR3 protein. The table records 650,000 to 1,000,000 distinct CDR3 sequences, approximately 35% of them present only once. The CDR3 spans 14 residues. V was shortened by 3 bases and J by 0 bases, with 6 bases between the two germline ends. Looked up from germline, CDR1 is SGHTA and CDR2 is FQGNSA. This clonotype came up many times.

The specimen sequenced was blood. V and J are TRBV7-2 and TRBJ1-5; D is ambiguous. The TCR was taken from a man aged 18 to 29 in good health. As DNA, the CDR3 is TGTGCCAGCAGCTTGCACTATAGCAATCAGCCCCAGCATTTT. As protein: CASSLHYSNQPQHF.